This passage covers 8 T cell receptor beta chains from one sample sequenced in a study of blood T cell repertoires in COVID-19. The protocol was immunoSEQ multiplex PCR, while the TCRdb copy is restricted to in-frame clones and leaves out a portion. The data show 120,000 or so clones, with 88% seen just once and approximately 1.4% held by the top ten. Sequences were obtained from peripheral blood. These receptors all stem from a human donor in a cohort sampled during active COVID-19.

The rearrangement joins TRBV13 to TRBJ2-2, with no clear D. This CDR3 comprises 15 residues. V lost 2 bases, J lost 6 bases, and 13 bases lay in between. Germline loops: CDR1 PRHDT, CDR2 FYEKMQ (reference sequence). The CDR3 spells CASSLNRVTSGELFF. In DNA, the CDR3 is TGTGCCAGCAGCTTAAACAGAGTTACCTCCGGGGAGCTGTTTTTT.

J is TRBJ2-5 and V is TRBV14; possible D gene TRBD1, 6 bases. V was trimmed by 4 bases and J by 1 base, leaving 13 bases between them. Per the germline V gene, CDR1 is SGHDN and CDR2 is FVKESK. This CDR3 is built from 15 residues. CDR3 amino acids: CASSLKRTVQETQYF. As DNA, the CDR3 is TGTGCCAGCAGCCTTAAACGGACAGTCCAAGAGACCCAGTACTTC.

The V call is TRBV18, the J call TRBJ1-1; D call uncertain. In germline, CDR1 is KGHSH, CDR2 LQKENI. V gave up 5 bases and J gave up 8 bases, with 15 bases separating them. The CDR3 covers 13 residues. As DNA, the CDR3 is TGTGCCAGCTCAGAGAGTGAGGGTTTCGAAGCTTTCTTT. Its protein product is CASSESEGFEAFF.

The chain has TRBV24-1 and TRBJ1-2; unclear D gene. The CDR3 extends over 12 amino acids. Looked up from germline, CDR1 is KGHDR and CDR2 is SFDVKD. The V end lost 8 bases, the J end lost 5 bases, and 11 bases lay between the germline ends. Here the CDR3 DNA reads TGTGCCACCACTTCGGCGGGTTATGGCTACACCTTC. This encodes CATTSAGYGYTF.

The gene calls are TRBV5-1 and TRBJ2-1; 9 nucleotides match TRBD1. The CDR3 length is 15 residues. The germline V gene has CDR1 SGHRS and CDR2 YFSETQ. V trimming: 6 bases; J trimming: 5 bases; junction bases outside the gene matches: 9. CDR3: CASTVGQGPHNEQFF. Written as DNA, the CDR3 is TGCGCCAGCACCGTCGGACAGGGGCCCCACAATGAGCAGTTCTTC.

The chain joins TRBV7-8 to TRBJ1-1; D might be TRBD1 (5 bases). Germline V lookup: CDR1 SGHVS, CDR2 FQNEAQ. The CDR3 contains 15 residues. The ends were cut back, 3 bases at V and 2 bases at J, with 13 bases in the middle. The CDR3 region is CASSLGRTTNTEAFF. Written as DNA, the CDR3 is TGTGCCAGCAGCTTGGGGCGCACAACTAACACTGAAGCTTTCTTT.

The gene calls are TRBV20-1 and TRBJ2-7, with D possibly matching TRBD1 (6 bases). Germline V gene sequence: CDR1 DFQATT, CDR2 SNEGSKA (reference sequence). V lost 3 bases and J 3 bases, leaving 12 bases between the germline ends. The CDR3 has 13 residues. CDR3 bases: TGCAGTGCTAGTGACAGGACAGTCTACGAGCAGTACTTC. It is translated as CSASDRTVYEQYF.

Points on this clone: Other DNA sequences within the sample encode an identical CDR3. The chain employs TRBV28 and TRBJ2-7, with 8 bases matching TRBD2. Germline V lookup: CDR1 MDHEN, CDR2 SYDVKM. V trimming: 3 bases; J trimming: 0 bases; junction bases outside the gene matches: 4. This CDR3 region has 15 residues. The CDR3 coding sequence is TGTGCCAGCAGTTTTCCAGGGACTAGCTCCTACGAGCAGTACTTC. Amino acids: CASSFPGTSSYEQYF.